The clone carrying this T cell receptor beta chain appeared once. What it binds is unknown. These data are taken from a study of T cell responses to AZD1222 COVID-19 vaccine. General study results and limits: With dominance at 160-218 and 743-854, vaccine-associated CD4 TCRs spanned spike.

Some clones are missing from TCRdb's copy, which holds only in-frame ones; the method was immunoSEQ multiplex PCR. The sample has roughly 70,000 clones; 79% are singletons. Germline V gives CDR1 SGHVS, CDR2 FQNEAQ. V lost 1 base and J 7 bases, leaving 13 bases between the germline ends. The CDR3 totals 14 residues. Here the sequenced sample was peripheral blood, taken on day 0 of MenACWY control vaccination. The TCR originated in an adult in good health. V usage is TRBV7-8 and J usage is TRBJ1-1; the D gene is possibly TRBD1 (5 bases). Here the CDR3 reads CASSLGGRVGEAFF. CDR3 in DNA: TGTGCCAGCAGCTTAGGGGGACGCGTCGGTGAAGCTTTCTTT. Based on the CDR3 plus reference TRBV7-8 and TRBJ1-1, the full variable domain is GAGVSQSPRYKVAKRGQDVALRCDPISGHVSLFWYQQALGQGPEFLTYFQNEAQLDKSGLPSDRFFAERPEGSVSTLKIQRTQQEDSAVYLCASSLGGRVGEAFFGQGTRLTVV.